The rows below give T cell receptor beta chains drawn from one sample of a study of shared clonotypes between healthy human individuals. The protocol was immunoSEQ multiplex PCR, while the TCRdb copy is restricted to in-frame clones and leaves out a portion. Of 1 million to 1.3 million clones listed, more than 75% are singletons. Sample: memory CD4+ T cells from PBMCs. These receptors all come from a young man in good health. Some clones in this sample may be carry-over from other donors' samples. The CDR3 runs from the conserved cysteine through the conserved F or W. The order of the fields is CDR3 DNA, CDR3 protein, D gene, clone size, V gene, J gene, CDR3 length. D genes are given only for firm matches. Expanded clones are given a class, and other clones once, few, many or no size at all.

TGTGCCAGCTCACCAAGGACAGGGGGCGACACCGGGGAGCTGTTTTTT	CASSPRTGGDTGELFF	TRBD1	once	TRBV18	TRBJ2-2	16
TGCAGCGCCGGGACTAGCGGGAGGGCCGGTGATACGCAGTATTTT	CSAGTSGRAGDTQYF	TRBD2	.	TRBV29-1	TRBJ2-3	15
TGTGCCAGCAGTTTAGCGGGAGGCCCCTACGAGCAGTACTTC	CASSLAGGPYEQYF	TRBD2	.	TRBV28	TRBJ2-7	14
TGTGCCAGCAGTTACTCGGGGGACTCTGGAAACACCATATATTTT	CASSYSGDSGNTIYF	.	.	TRBV6-5	TRBJ1-3	15
TGTGCCAGCAGACCCGGTACCCGCGGTCAGCCCCAGCATTTT	CASRPGTRGQPQHF	.	once	TRBV28	TRBJ1-5	14
TGTGCCAGCAGCTTAAGGGCCGAAGGAGGCTACACCTTC	CASSLRAEGGYTF	.	few	TRBV7-3	TRBJ1-2	13
TGTGCCAGCAAGTTAAGTGGGGCCCCGGCGGGCTCCTACGAGCAGTACTTC	CASKLSGAPAGSYEQYF	.	.	TRBV28	TRBJ2-7	17
TGTACCAGCAGCGAGGGGGACGGCCGTAATTCACCCCTCCACTTT	CTSSEGDGRNSPLHF	.	few	TRBV9	TRBJ1-6	15
TGTGCCAGCAGCATAGGACAGTGGGGAGAGACCCAGTACTTC	CASSIGQWGETQYF	.	few	TRBV7-9	TRBJ2-5	14
TGCGCCAGCAGCGTTCGACTAGCGGGAGCAGAGACCCAGTACTTC	CASSVRLAGAETQYF	TRBD2	.	TRBV5-1	TRBJ2-5	15
TGTGCCAGCAGCCCTACAGGGGGGCACACTGAAGCTTTCTTT	CASSPTGGHTEAFF	TRBD1	.	TRBV6-4	TRBJ1-1	14
TGTGCCAGCAGCCAAATACGGGGGACAGGAGGCTACACCTTC	CASSQIRGTGGYTF	TRBD1	.	TRBV18	TRBJ1-2	14
TGCGCCAGCAGCTTGGATCCTAGCGGGATATTTACCGGGGAGCTGTTTTTT	CASSLDPSGIFTGELFF	TRBD2	.	TRBV5-1	TRBJ2-2	17
TGTGCCAGCAGCTTAGTGCAGAATCAGCCCCAGCATTTT	CASSLVQNQPQHF	.	once	TRBV7-2	TRBJ1-5	13
TGTGCCAGCAGTAGGGGACTAGCGGGAGACCTGGAGCAGTTCTTC	CASSRGLAGDLEQFF	TRBD2	.	TRBV27	TRBJ2-1	15
TGCGCCAGCAAGACAGGATATTCTGGGGCCAACGTCCTGACTTTC	CASKTGYSGANVLTF	.	few	TRBV4-1	TRBJ2-6	15
TGCGCCAGCAGCCAGGCAGGTTGGTCCTACGAGCAGTACTTC	CASSQAGWSYEQYF	.	.	TRBV4-1	TRBJ2-7	14
TGTGCCAGCCAAGTAGACAGGGCGACCTATGGCTACACCTTC	CASQVDRATYGYTF	TRBD1	.	TRBV19	TRBJ1-2	14
TGCGCCAGCAGCCCACAGGCAGGGACGGGGTTCGGTGAGCAGTTCTTC	CASSPQAGTGFGEQFF	.	.	TRBV4-3	TRBJ2-1	16
TGTGCCAGCAGCCCCCTAGCGGGAGCAGGCACAGATACGCAGTATTTT	CASSPLAGAGTDTQYF	TRBD2	.	TRBV7-8	TRBJ2-3	16
TGTGCAAGTCGCATCCTAGGGGGTCGGGCTGCTAGCACAGATACGCAGTATTTT	CASRILGGRAASTDTQYF	.	.	TRBV12-2	TRBJ2-3	18
TGTGCCAGCTTAAGGGGCCAATTTTCCTACGAGCAGTACTTC	CASLRGQFSYEQYF	.	.	TRBV18	TRBJ2-7	14
TGTGCCAGCAGTTACTCATGGGGCAGAGACATTGAAAAACTGTTTTTT	CASSYSWGRDIEKLFF	.	.	TRBV6-5	TRBJ1-4	16
TGTGCCAGCTCACCACAGACCACGAACACTGAAGCTTTCTTT	CASSPQTTNTEAFF	.	.	TRBV18	TRBJ1-1	14
TGCAGCGTTGAAGGGAGGGGCTACCCCGCCGAGCAGTACTTC	CSVEGRGYPAEQYF	.	.	TRBV29-1	TRBJ2-7	14
TGCGCCAGCAGCCAAGCGCTTGGCGCGACCTACGAGCAGTACTTC	CASSQALGATYEQYF	.	.	TRBV4-1	TRBJ2-7	15
TGTGCCAGCAGTTTCCCCAAGGGATACGAGCAGTACTTC	CASSFPKGYEQYF	.	.	TRBV28	TRBJ2-7	13
TGTGCCGCCTCCCAAAACCCCAACTATGGCTACACCTTC	CAASQNPNYGYTF	.	.	TRBV10-3	TRBJ1-2	13